This TCR beta chain was retrieved from a study of Graves' ophthalmopathy and Graves' hyperthyroidism. Study-wide background: The authors defined stable hyperthyroidism as no ophthalmopathy within 18 months of follow-up.

Study-wide results and limits: Among thyroid clonotypes expanded above 0.001 frequency, most also appeared in blood.

Other autoimmune disease, uncontrolled infection, pregnancy and lactation led to exclusion. This clonotype was picked up a small number of times. Antigen specificity is unknown. This CDR3 comprises 17 residues. From germline, CDR1 is KGHDR and CDR2 SFDVKD. V was pared by 5 bases and J by 2 bases, with 6 bases of the junction left unmatched. TCR beta CDR3 amplification used RNA transcripts. HTBI primers were used in a first-round RT-PCR, which preceded a second-round multiplex PCR. Via MiXCR, TCRdb re-called the multiplex PCR reads, giving one row per CDR3 protein. The sample has about 550,000 distinct CDR3 sequences, less than 40% seen once.

Sequenced: peripheral blood or thyroid tissue (not recorded which). The chain is built from TRBV24-1 and TRBJ1-5, with 12 positions matching TRBD1. This clonotype was sampled from an adult man with Graves' hyperthyroidism. The CDR3 DNA is TGTGCCACCAGTGGAGGGACAGGGGGCGCGGGCAATCAGCCCCAGCATTTT. Amino acid sequence: CATSGGTGGAGNQPQHF.